This entry lists 32 T cell receptor beta chains sequenced from one sample in a study of identical twins. TCRdb re-called the 5' RACE reads with MiXCR, one entry per CDR3 protein. The sample has around 670,000 distinct CDR3 sequences, 5.5% to 6.5% seen once; the top ten hold roughly 1.8%. The sample taken for sequencing was naive T cells sorted from blood. Every receptor here comes from a man aged 18 to 29 in good health.

This clonotype was detected many times. Here the CDR3 DNA reads TGTGCCAGCAGACTCATACTAGCGGGGAAATACAATGAGCAGTTCTTC. Residues: CASRLILAGKYNEQFF. The V call is TRBV27, the J call TRBJ2-1; TRBD2 matches at 10 bases. This CDR3 has 16 residues. Unmatched junction bases numbered 9, after V lost 6 bases and J lost 4 bases. CDR1 is MNHEY, CDR2 SMNVEV, per germline (reference sequence).

This clonotype was seen ten or more times. J is TRBJ2-7 and V is TRBV20-1, with TRBD1 matching 8 bases. The CDR3 contains 14 residues. The J segment lost 5 bases and the V segment lost 1 base, leaving 7 bases of the junction unmatched. Germline CDR1 is DFQATT and CDR2 is SNEGSKA (reference sequence). The CDR3 spells CSARAGQGLDEQYF. The DNA of the CDR3 is TGCAGTGCTAGAGCCGGACAGGGTCTGGACGAGCAGTACTTC.

This clonotype was recorded at least ten times. The chain employs TRBV27 and TRBJ2-1; no clear D. Germline values: CDR1 MNHEY, CDR2 SMNVEV (reference sequence). V was shortened by 2 bases and J by 9 bases, with 20 bases between the two germline ends. The CDR3 spans 16 residues. CDR3 in amino acids: CASSLTGFNLQGEQFF. CDR3 nucleotide sequence: TGTGCCAGCAGTTTAACCGGATTCAATCTACAAGGTGAGCAGTTCTTC.

This clonotype has a handful of counts. V usage is TRBV24-1 and J usage is TRBJ2-1, with TRBD2 matching over 8 bases. V dropped 9 bases and J dropped 0; count of bases not matched to a gene: 6. The length of the CDR3 is 15 residues. Germline V gene sequence: CDR1 KGHDR, CDR2 SFDVKD. CDR3 nucleotides: TGTGCCACCTGCGCCAGCGGGAGCTCCTACAATGAGCAGTTCTTC. Protein sequence: CATCASGSSYNEQFF.

This clonotype was detected many times. V and J are TRBV7-9 and TRBJ1-3; 8 bases are shared with TRBD1. V dropped 5 bases and J dropped 4; count of bases not matched to a gene: 4. The germline CDR1 and CDR2 sequences are SEHNR and FQNEAQ (reference sequence). The CDR3 has 14 amino acids. CDR3 residues: CASSIRDRGNTIYF. In DNA, the CDR3 is TGTGCCAGCAGCATCCGGGACAGGGGAAACACCATATATTTT.

The chain recombines TRBV11-2 with TRBJ2-7; TRBD2 matches at 11 bases. CDR1 and CDR2 from the germline V gene are SGHAT and FQNNGV. The CDR3 runs to 16 residues. The ends lost 1 base at V and 1 base at J; junction bases unmatched: 3. CDR3 sequence reads: CASSLVGLAGSYEQYF. In DNA, the CDR3 is TGTGCCAGCAGCTTAGTCGGACTAGCGGGTTCCTACGAGCAGTACTTC.

V usage is TRBV21-1 and J usage is TRBJ2-5. TRBV21-1 corresponds to a pseudogene. The CDR3 is made up of 16 amino acids. This CDR3 is CASSKDPNKIWETQYF. CDR3 DNA sequence: TGTGCCAGCAGCAAAGATCCGAATAAGATCTGGGAGACCCAGTACTTC.

This clonotype was counted between two and nine times. This chain joins TRBV7-8 and TRBJ1-4; TRBD1 is a possible D gene (6 bases). Germline CDR1 reads SGHVS; CDR2 reads FQNEAQ. Trimming left V 5 bases short and J 7 bases short, with 23 bases between. This CDR3 has 17 amino acids. The DNA for the CDR3 is TGTGCCAGCAGCCCTGGGGCACAGGGTATACTTTTTGAAAAACTGTTTTTT. Amino acid sequence: CASSPGAQGILFEKLFF.

This clonotype was seen ten or more times. V usage is TRBV27 and J usage is TRBJ1-1; 8 bases map to TRBD1. Looked up from germline, CDR1 is MNHEY and CDR2 is SMNVEV (reference sequence). With 4 bases clipped from V and 4 bases from J, the junction kept 17 bases outside the gene matches. The CDR3 is 18 amino acids. CDR3 residues: CASSSHHGTGTGTTEAFF. As DNA, the CDR3 is TGTGCCAGCAGTTCCCATCACGGGACCGGGACAGGCACCACTGAAGCTTTCTTT.

This clonotype was counted many times. The gene calls are TRBV7-7 and TRBJ2-1, with TRBD1 matching over 9 bases. CDR1 and CDR2 from the germline V gene are SSHAT and FNYEAQ (reference sequence). J gave up 7 bases and V 5 bases, and 9 bases lay outside the gene matches. The CDR3 consists of 15 residues. CDR3 amino acids: CASSPDRGTGNEQFF. The CDR3 coding sequence is TGTGCCAGCAGCCCAGACAGGGGGACGGGGAATGAGCAGTTCTTC.

Ten or more counts support this clonotype. The rearrangement joins TRBV9 to TRBJ2-7; 7 bases map to TRBD1. The germline CDR1 and CDR2 sequences are SGDLS and YYNGEE. Trimming took 0 bases from V and 5 from J; bases not matched to a gene: 5. The CDR3 sequence is 14 residues long. The CDR3 here is CASSVGEGANEQYF. The DNA of the CDR3 is TGTGCCAGCAGCGTAGGAGAGGGGGCCAACGAGCAGTACTTC.

This clonotype was seen a handful of times. This chain connects TRBV6-5 to TRBJ1-6; D gene unclear. Germline-derived CDR1 and CDR2 are MNHEY and SVGAGI. This CDR3 region has 14 residues. With 2 bases removed from V and 9 bases from J, the gap between germline ends came to 11 bases. The DNA of the CDR3 is TGTGCCAGCAGTTACACGGCGGCCTTTTCACCCCTCCACTTT. It specifies CASSYTAAFSPLHF.

This clonotype showed up many times. The genes are TRBV5-5 and TRBJ1-4; D is ambiguous. The CDR3 totals 14 residues. The V end was cut by 2 bases, the J end by 5 bases, with 10 bases between. Germline V gene lookup returns CDR1 SGHKS and CDR2 YYEKEE (reference sequence). The CDR3 nucleotides read TGTGCCAGCAGCTTCGGGAGCAACAATGAAAAACTGTTTTTT. Its translation: CASSFGSNNEKLFF. The whole variable domain, remainder taken from reference TRBV5-5 and TRBJ1-4, is DAGVTQSPTHLIKTRGQQVTLRCSPISGHKSVSWYQQVLGQGPQFIFQYYEKEERGRGNFPDRFSARQFPNYSSELNVNALLLGDSALYLCASSFGSNNEKLFFGSGTQLSVL.

The sample holds many counts of this clonotype. This chain joins TRBV20-1 and TRBJ1-2; 9 bases fit TRBD1. Per the germline V gene, CDR1 is DFQATT and CDR2 is SNEGSKA (reference sequence). The trim removed 1 base at V and 7 bases at J, leaving 10 bases unmatched. CDR3 length: 15 residues. CDR3 nucleotide sequence: TGCAGTGCTAGAGGCCCCGGACAGGGGAGAGGTGGCTACACCTTC. Translating gives CSARGPGQGRGGYTF.

The V and J genes are TRBV4-3 and TRBJ2-6; D perhaps matches TRBD1 (6 bases). Germline values: CDR1 LGHNA, CDR2 YSLEER. The CDR3 is 20 residues long. V lost 1 base and J lost 0, with 19 bases in between. The CDR3 reads CASSQGHMRQAYSGANVLTF. The CDR3 DNA sequence: TGCGCCAGCAGCCAAGGCCATATGCGACAGGCTTACTCTGGGGCCAACGTCCTGACTTTC.

This clonotype showed up just a few times. V is TRBV20-1 and J is TRBJ1-2; D is uncertain. Trimming took 5 bases from V and 6 from J, leaving 10 bases between them. This CDR3 spans 11 amino acids. Germline CDR1 is DFQATT and CDR2 is SNEGSKA (reference sequence). The CDR3 DNA reads TGCAGTGCTTTTTTAAGTGATGGCTACACCTTC. Protein: CSAFLSDGYTF.

This clonotype was observed at least ten times. The V call is TRBV6-1, the J call TRBJ1-3; D is uncertain. Germline CDR1 is MNHNS and CDR2 is SASEGT. The CDR3 totals 15 residues. V gave up 5 bases and J gave up 0 bases, with 11 bases separating them. In DNA, the CDR3 is TGTGCCAGCAGTCCTGGACGGCTCTCTGGAAACACCATATATTTT. Residues: CASSPGRLSGNTIYF.

This clonotype was picked up a small number of times. The chain couples TRBV5-1 to TRBJ1-4; no definite D call. V shed 4 bases and J shed 0 bases, with 10 bases lying between them. The CDR3 contains 15 residues. The germline V gene encodes CDR1 SGHRS and CDR2 YFSETQ. The CDR3 protein is CASSHNSATNEKLFF. CDR3 bases: TGCGCCAGCAGCCACAACAGCGCAACTAATGAAAAACTGTTTTTT.

This clonotype was counted only a few times. The CDR3 loop reads CASRFRRVRNTIYF. In nucleotides, the CDR3 is TGTGCCAGCAGATTCCGACGGGTTCGGAACACCATATATTTT. The chain employs TRBV12-3 or TRBV12-4 and TRBJ1-3; D gene unclear. The V gene lost 6 bases and the J gene lost 7 bases, with 16 bases spanning the gap. This CDR3 is built from 14 residues.

Many counts were recorded for this clonotype. The V gene is TRBV5-1, the J gene TRBJ1-5; D not certain. The CDR3 is 15 amino acids. The V gene's germline CDR1 is SGHRS and CDR2 YFSETQ. Trimming cost V 0 bases and J 8 bases, with 15 bases left between them. CDR3 residues: CASSLGPGTGKPQHF. CDR3 nucleotide sequence: TGCGCCAGCAGCTTGGGCCCGGGTACTGGTAAGCCCCAGCATTTT.

The CDR3 sequence is CATSTYPGNEQFF. CDR3 DNA sequence: TGTGCCACCTCGACTTATCCGGGCAATGAGCAGTTCTTC. The chain employs TRBV24-1 and TRBJ2-1; the D is unclear. The CDR3 spans 13 residues. Trimming removed 9 bases at V and 6 bases at J, with 14 bases between. Per the germline V gene, CDR1 is KGHDR and CDR2 is SFDVKD.

In its sample, this clonotype was seen once. V usage is TRBV6-1 and J usage is TRBJ2-6; D is ambiguous. Germline V lookup: CDR1 MNHNS, CDR2 SASEGT. Deletions cut 1 base from V and 0 bases from J, with 13 bases between. The CDR3 runs 18 residues. CDR3 nucleotides: TGTGCCAGCAGTGAAGGGCAGAGGATTTTCTCTGGGGCCAACGTCCTGACTTTC. Translation: CASSEGQRIFSGANVLTF.

The chain combines TRBV28 with TRBJ2-1, with D possibly called TRBD1 or TRBD2 (5 bases each). The CDR3 sequence is 16 residues long. Germline-derived CDR1 and CDR2 are MDHEN and SYDVKM. Trimming removed 6 bases from V and 8 bases from J, with 23 bases in between. The CDR3 coding sequence is TGTGCCAGCAGGGGGGAATTGAGGGGCGCATGGTATGAGCAGTTCTTC. This translates into CASRGELRGAWYEQFF.

This clonotype was recorded many times. The chain is built from TRBV12-3 or TRBV12-4 and TRBJ2-7; 10 bases are a match to TRBD2. V shed 5 bases and J 6 bases; nucleotides not matched to a gene: 7. The CDR3 sequence is 14 residues long. The CDR3 protein is CASSQLAGAPEQYF. The CDR3 DNA is TGTGCCAGCAGTCAGCTAGCGGGAGCCCCCGAGCAGTACTTC.

This clonotype was recorded at least ten times. The gene calls are TRBV12-3 or TRBV12-4 and TRBJ2-1; D is unresolved. Trimming took 9 bases from V and 8 from J, leaving 23 bases between them. The CDR3 extends over 15 amino acids. Written as DNA, the CDR3 is TGTGCCAGTTTATTTAGGACGTCGTATTGGGATGAGCAGTTCTTC. It is translated as CASLFRTSYWDEQFF.

This chain connects TRBV20-1 to TRBJ2-5; TRBD2 matches at 12 bases. Per germline, CDR1 DFQATT and CDR2 SNEGSKA (reference sequence). V trimming: 3 bases; J trimming: 3 bases; junction bases outside the gene matches: 14. CDR3 size: 18 residues. The CDR3 coding sequence is TGCAGTGCTAGCCCCGCGACTAGCGGGAGAGGGGCCAAAGAGACCCAGTACTTC. Protein sequence: CSASPATSGRGAKETQYF.

At least ten counts were recorded for this clonotype. This chain connects TRBV20-1 to TRBJ2-3; D is ambiguous. This CDR3 has 13 amino acids. The V gene lost 6 bases and the J gene lost 4 bases, with 14 bases spanning the gap. Germline V CDR1 and CDR2: DFQATT, SNEGSKA (reference sequence). The CDR3 region has the DNA TGCAGTGCCTACACTTACGACGCAGATACGCAGTATTTT. Translating it yields CSAYTYDADTQYF.

At least ten counts were recorded for this clonotype. The chain carries TRBV20-1 and TRBJ2-3, with TRBD2 matching over 11 bases. Germline assignment: CDR1 DFQATT and CDR2 SNEGSKA (reference sequence). Trimming at V came to 6 bases and at J to 1 base, leaving 24 bases not matched to a gene. The CDR3 has 21 residues. This chain's CDR3 is CSATYRGLAEGWGGRTDTQYF. CDR3 DNA: TGCAGTGCCACATATCGGGGACTAGCGGAGGGTTGGGGGGGTCGCACAGATACGCAGTATTTT.

The chain uses TRBV12-3 or TRBV12-4 and TRBJ2-3; TRBD1 matches 7 bases. CDR3 size: 14 residues. The ends lost 2 bases at V and 4 bases at J; junction bases unmatched: 3. The CDR3 region is CASSLTGVADTQYF. The CDR3 DNA follows: TGTGCCAGCAGTTTAACAGGGGTCGCAGATACGCAGTATTTT.

This chain uses TRBV29-1 with TRBJ2-3; no reliable D call. Germline assignment: CDR1 SQVTM and CDR2 ANQGSEA. This CDR3 is 14 amino acids long. The V gene lost 2 bases and the J gene lost 6 bases, with 15 bases spanning the gap. The CDR3 DNA is TGCAGCGTTGAAAACCCCACCCAATTGGATACGCAGTATTTT. Translating gives CSVENPTQLDTQYF.

This sequence joins TRBV6-1 and TRBJ2-1; 7 nucleotides agree with TRBD2. With 5 bases clipped from V and 4 bases from J, the junction kept 8 bases outside the gene matches. Germline CDR1 is MNHNS and CDR2 is SASEGT. The CDR3 length is 15 residues. The CDR3 DNA sequence: TGTGCCAGCAGTCCTATAGTGGGAGGGTACAATGAGCAGTTCTTC. Amino acids: CASSPIVGGYNEQFF.

This chain connects TRBV5-1 to TRBJ1-1; no reliable D call. The germline V gene encodes CDR1 SGHRS and CDR2 YFSETQ. The CDR3 is made up of 12 amino acids. Trimming took 5 bases from V and 7 from J, leaving 12 bases between them. CDR3 nucleotide sequence: TGCGCCAGCAGACTCGGGCCAGTTGAAGCTTTCTTT. This encodes CASRLGPVEAFF.